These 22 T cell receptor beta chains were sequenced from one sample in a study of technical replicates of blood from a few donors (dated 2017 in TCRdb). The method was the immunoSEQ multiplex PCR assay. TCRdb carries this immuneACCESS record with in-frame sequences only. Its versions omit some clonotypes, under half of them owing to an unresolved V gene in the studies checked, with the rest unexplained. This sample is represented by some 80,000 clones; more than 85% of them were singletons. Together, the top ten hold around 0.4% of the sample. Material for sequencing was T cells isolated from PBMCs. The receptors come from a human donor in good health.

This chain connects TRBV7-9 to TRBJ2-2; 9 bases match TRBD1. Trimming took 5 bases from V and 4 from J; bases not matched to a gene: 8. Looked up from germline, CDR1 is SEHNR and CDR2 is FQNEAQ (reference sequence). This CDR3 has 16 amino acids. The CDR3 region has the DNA TGTGCCAGCAGCCGGACAGGGGCGGCGGTCACCGGGGAGCTGTTTTTT. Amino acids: CASSRTGAAVTGELFF.

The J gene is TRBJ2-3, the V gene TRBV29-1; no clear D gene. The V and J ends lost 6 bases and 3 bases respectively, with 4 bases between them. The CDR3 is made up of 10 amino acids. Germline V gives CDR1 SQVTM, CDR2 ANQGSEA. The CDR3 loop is CSVGTDTQYF. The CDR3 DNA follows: TGCAGCGTCGGGACAGATACGCAGTATTTT.

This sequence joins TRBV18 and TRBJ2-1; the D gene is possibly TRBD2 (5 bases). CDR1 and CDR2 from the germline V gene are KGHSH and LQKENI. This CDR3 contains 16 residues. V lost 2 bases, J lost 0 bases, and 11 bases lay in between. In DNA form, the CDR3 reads TGTGCCAGCTCACCAGTGGCGGGTGGCTCCTACAATGAGCAGTTCTTC. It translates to CASSPVAGGSYNEQFF.

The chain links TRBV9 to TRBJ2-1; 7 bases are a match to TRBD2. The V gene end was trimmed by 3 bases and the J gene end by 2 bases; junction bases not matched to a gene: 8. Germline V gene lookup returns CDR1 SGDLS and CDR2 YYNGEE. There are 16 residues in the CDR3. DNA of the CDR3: TGTGCCAGCAGCGATACTAGCGTAGTAACCTACAATGAGCAGTTCTTC. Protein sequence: CASSDTSVVTYNEQFF.

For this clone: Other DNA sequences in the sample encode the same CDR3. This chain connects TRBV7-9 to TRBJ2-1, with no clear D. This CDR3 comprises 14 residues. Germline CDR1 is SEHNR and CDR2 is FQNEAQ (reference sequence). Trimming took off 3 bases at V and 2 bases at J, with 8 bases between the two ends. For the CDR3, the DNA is TGTGCCAGCAGCTTTACCGGAGCCTACAATGAGCAGTTCTTC. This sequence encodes CASSFTGAYNEQFF.

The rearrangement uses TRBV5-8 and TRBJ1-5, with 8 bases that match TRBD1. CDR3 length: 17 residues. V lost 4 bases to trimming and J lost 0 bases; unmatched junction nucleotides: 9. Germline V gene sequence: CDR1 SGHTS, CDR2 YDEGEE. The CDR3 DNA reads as TGTGCCAGCAGCAACTTAGACAGGGGCTATAGCAATCAGCCCCAGCATTTT. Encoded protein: CASSNLDRGYSNQPQHF.

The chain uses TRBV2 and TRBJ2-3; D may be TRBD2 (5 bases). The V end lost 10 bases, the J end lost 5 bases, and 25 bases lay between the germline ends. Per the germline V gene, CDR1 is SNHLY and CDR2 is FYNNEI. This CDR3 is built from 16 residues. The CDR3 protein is CATAHGPGVVGDTQYF. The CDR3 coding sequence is TGTGCCACCGCTCATGGACCCGGGGTCGTTGGAGATACGCAGTATTTT. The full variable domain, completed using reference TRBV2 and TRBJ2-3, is EPEVTQTPSHQVTQMGQEVILRCVPISNHLYFYWYRQILGQKVEFLVSFYNNEISEKSEIFDDQFSVERPDGSNFTLKIRSTKLEDSAMYFCATAHGPGVVGDTQYFGPGTRLTVL.

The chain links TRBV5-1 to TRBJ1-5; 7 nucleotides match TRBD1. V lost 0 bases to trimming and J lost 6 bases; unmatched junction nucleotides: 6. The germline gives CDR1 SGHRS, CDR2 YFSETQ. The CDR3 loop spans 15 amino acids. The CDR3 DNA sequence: TGCGCCAGCAGCTTGGACTATCACAGGGGTCAGCCCCAGCATTTT. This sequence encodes CASSLDYHRGQPQHF.

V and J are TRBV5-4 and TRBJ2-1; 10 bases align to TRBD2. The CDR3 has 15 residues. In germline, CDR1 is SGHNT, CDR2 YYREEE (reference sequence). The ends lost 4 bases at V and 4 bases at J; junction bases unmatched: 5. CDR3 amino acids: CASSRTSGGYNEQFF. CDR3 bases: TGTGCCAGCAGCCGGACTAGCGGAGGTTACAATGAGCAGTTCTTC.

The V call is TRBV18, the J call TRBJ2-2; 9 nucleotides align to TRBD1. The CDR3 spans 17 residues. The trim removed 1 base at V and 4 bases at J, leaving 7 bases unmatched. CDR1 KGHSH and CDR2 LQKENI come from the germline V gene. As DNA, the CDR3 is TGTGCCAGCTCACCACGAGGGACAGGGCCGGGCACCGGGGAGCTGTTTTTT. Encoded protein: CASSPRGTGPGTGELFF. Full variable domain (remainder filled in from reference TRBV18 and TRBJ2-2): NAGVMQNPRHLVRRRGQEARLRCSPMKGHSHVYWYRQLPEEGLKFMVYLQKENIIDESGMPKERFSAEFPKEGPSILRIQQVVRGDSAAYFCASSPRGTGPGTGELFFGEGSRLTVL.

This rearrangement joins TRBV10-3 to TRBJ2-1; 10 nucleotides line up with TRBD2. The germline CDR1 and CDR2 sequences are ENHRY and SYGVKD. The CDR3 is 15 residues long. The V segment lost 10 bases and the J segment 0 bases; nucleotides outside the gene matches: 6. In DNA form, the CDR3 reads TGTGCCAGCGATACTAGCGGGGACTCCTACAATGAGCAGTTCTTC. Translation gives CASDTSGDSYNEQFF.

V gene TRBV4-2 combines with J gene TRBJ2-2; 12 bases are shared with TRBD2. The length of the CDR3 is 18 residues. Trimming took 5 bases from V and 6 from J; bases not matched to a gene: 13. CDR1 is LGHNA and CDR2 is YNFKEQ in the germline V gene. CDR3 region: CASSYSSGRAIIPGELFF. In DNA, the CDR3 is TGTGCCAGCAGCTACTCTAGCGGGAGGGCCATTATTCCCGGGGAGCTGTTTTTT.

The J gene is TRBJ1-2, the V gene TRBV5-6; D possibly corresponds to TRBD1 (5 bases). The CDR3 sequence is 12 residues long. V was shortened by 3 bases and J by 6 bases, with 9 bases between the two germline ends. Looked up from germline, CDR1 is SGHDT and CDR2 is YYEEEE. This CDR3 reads CASSSDRHGYTF. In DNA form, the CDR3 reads TGTGCCAGCAGCTCAGACAGACATGGCTACACCTTC.

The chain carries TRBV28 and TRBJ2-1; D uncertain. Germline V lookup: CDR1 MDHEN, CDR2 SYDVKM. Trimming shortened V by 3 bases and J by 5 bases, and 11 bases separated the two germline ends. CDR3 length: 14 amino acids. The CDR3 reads CASSLLWADNEQFF. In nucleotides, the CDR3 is TGTGCCAGCAGTTTGTTATGGGCAGACAATGAGCAGTTCTTC.

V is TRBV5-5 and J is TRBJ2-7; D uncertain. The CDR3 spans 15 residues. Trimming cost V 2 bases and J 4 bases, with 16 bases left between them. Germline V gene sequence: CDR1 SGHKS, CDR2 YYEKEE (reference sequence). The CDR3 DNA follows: TGTGCCAGCAGCTTACACCCCTTCTTCATATACGAGCAGTACTTC. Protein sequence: CASSLHPFFIYEQYF.

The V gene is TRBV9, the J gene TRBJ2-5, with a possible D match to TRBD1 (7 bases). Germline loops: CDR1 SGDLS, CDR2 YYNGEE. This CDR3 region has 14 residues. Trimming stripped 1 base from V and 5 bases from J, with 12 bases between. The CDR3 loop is CASSVQGGYETQYF. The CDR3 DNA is TGTGCCAGCAGCGTACAGGGGGGATACGAGACCCAGTACTTC.

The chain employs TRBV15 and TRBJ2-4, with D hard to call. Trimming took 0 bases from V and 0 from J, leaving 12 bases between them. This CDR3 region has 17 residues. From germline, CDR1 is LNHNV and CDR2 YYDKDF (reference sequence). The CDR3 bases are TGTGCCACCAGCAGAGACGCTACTGCCCTAGCCAAAAACATTCAGTACTTC. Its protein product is CATSRDATALAKNIQYF.

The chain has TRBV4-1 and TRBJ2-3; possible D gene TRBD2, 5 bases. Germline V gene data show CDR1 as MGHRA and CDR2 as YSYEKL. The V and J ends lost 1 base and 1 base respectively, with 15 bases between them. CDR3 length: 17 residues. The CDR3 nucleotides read TGCGCCAGCAGCCAAGTTTTTCGAGGGTACGGCACAGATACGCAGTATTTT. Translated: CASSQVFRGYGTDTQYF.

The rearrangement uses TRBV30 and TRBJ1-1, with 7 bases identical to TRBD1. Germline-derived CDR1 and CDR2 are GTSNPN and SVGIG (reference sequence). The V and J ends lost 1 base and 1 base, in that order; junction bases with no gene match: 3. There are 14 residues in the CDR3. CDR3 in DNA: TGTGCCTGGAGTGACTGGGACAGGAACACTGAAGCTTTCTTT. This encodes CAWSDWDRNTEAFF.

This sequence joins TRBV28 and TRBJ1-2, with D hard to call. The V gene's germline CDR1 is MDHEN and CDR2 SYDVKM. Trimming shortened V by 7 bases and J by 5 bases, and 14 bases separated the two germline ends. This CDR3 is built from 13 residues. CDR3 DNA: TGTGCCAGCACCCCGGAGGCTTTTTATGGCTACACCTTC. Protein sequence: CASTPEAFYGYTF.

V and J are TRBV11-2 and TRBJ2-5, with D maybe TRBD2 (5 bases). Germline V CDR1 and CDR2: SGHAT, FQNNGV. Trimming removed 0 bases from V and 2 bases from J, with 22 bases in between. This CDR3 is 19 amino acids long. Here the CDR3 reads CASSLELGLPRTPQETQYF. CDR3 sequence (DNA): TGTGCCAGCAGCTTAGAACTAGGATTACCTCGCACCCCACAAGAGACCCAGTACTTC.

For the CDR3, the DNA is TGCAGCGTTGAGGGCGGGAGGGCCTGGGAGCAGTTCTTC. Amino acid sequence: CSVEGGRAWEQFF. The chain carries TRBV29-1 and TRBJ2-1; 9 bases are a match to TRBD2. Germline lookup yields CDR1 SQVTM and CDR2 ANQGSEA. The CDR3 has 13 amino acids. V shed 3 bases, J shed 10 bases, and the junction held 7 bases outside the gene matches.